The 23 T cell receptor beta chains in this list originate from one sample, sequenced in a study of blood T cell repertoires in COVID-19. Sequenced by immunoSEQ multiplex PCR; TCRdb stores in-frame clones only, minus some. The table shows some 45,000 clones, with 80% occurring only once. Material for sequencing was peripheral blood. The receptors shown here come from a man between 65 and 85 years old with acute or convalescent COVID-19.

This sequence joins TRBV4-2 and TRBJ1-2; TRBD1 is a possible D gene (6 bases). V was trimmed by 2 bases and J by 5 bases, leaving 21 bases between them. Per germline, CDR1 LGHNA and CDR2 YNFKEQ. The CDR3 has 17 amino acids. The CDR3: CASSQPSPGETGYGYTF. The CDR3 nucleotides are TGTGCCAGCAGCCAACCGAGCCCAGGGGAGACGGGGTATGGCTACACCTTC.

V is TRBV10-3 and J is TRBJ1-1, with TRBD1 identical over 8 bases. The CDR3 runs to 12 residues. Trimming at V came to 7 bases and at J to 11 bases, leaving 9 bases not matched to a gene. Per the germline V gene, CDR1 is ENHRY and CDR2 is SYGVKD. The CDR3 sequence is CAIKTGAEGAFF. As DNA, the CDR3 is TGTGCCATCAAGACAGGGGCCGAGGGGGCTTTCTTT.

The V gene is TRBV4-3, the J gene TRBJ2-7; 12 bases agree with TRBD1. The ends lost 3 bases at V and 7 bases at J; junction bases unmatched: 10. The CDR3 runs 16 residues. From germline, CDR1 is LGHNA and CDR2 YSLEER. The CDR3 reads CASSQSGTGGRSEQYF. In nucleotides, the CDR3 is TGCGCCAGCAGCCAGTCCGGGACAGGGGGCCGAAGTGAGCAGTACTTC.

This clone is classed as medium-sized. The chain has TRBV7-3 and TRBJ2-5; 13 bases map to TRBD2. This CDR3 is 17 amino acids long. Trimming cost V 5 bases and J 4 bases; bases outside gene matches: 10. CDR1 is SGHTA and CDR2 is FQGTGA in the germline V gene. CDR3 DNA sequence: TGTGCCAGCAGCAACCACCCCGGGACTAGCGGGGTAGAGACCCAGTACTTC. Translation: CASSNHPGTSGVETQYF.

The CDR3 loop is CASSHIKTEYSNQPQHF. Here the CDR3 DNA reads TGTGCCAGCAGCCACATAAAAACAGAATATAGCAATCAGCCCCAGCATTTT. This chain joins TRBV7-8 and TRBJ1-5; D gene unclear. The germline V and J ends were trimmed by 5 bases and 0 bases, with 17 bases remaining between them. CDR3 size: 17 residues. Looked up from germline, CDR1 is SGHVS and CDR2 is FQNEAQ.

As DNA, the CDR3 is TGTGCCAGCAGCACAACAGGGGGGGAGAAACTGTTTTTT. Its translation is CASSTTGGEKLFF. This chain connects TRBV21-1 to TRBJ1-4; TRBD1, the table's D call, was not compared with the DNA. TRBV21-1 is a recognized pseudogene. The CDR3 is made up of 13 amino acids.

The CDR3 is CATSRSTHSNTGELFF. As DNA, the CDR3 is TGTGCCACCAGCAGGTCCACCCACTCGAACACCGGGGAGCTGTTTTTT. The rearrangement uses TRBV15 and TRBJ2-2; D gene unclear. The CDR3 spans 16 residues. CDR1 and CDR2 from the germline V gene are LNHNV and YYDKDF (reference sequence). V dropped 3 bases and J dropped 0 bases, with 11 bases sitting between them.

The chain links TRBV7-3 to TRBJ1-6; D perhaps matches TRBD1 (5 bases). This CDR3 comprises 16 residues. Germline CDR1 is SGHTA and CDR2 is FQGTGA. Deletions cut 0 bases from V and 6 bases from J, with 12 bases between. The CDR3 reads CASSLTGQGSNSPLHF. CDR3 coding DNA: TGTGCCAGCAGCTTAACGGGTCAGGGTAGTAATTCACCCCTCCACTTT.

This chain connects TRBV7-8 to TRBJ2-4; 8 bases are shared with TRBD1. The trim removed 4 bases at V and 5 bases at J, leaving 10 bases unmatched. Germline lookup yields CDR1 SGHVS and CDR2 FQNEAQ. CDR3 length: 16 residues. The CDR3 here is CASSSWTGMRENIQYF. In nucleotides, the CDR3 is TGTGCCAGCAGCTCATGGACAGGGATGAGGGAAAACATTCAGTACTTC.

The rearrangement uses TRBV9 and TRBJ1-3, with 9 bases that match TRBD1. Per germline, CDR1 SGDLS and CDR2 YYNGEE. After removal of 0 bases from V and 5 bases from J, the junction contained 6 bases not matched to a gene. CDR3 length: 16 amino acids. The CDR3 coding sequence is TGTGCCAGCAGCGTAGTCCCCACAGGGGGCCGAAACACCATATATTTT. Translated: CASSVVPTGGRNTIYF.

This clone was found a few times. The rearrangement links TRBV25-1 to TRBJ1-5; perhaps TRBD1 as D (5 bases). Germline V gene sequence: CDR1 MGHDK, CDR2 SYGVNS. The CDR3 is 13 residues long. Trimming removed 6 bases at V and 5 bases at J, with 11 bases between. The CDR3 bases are TGTGCCAGCAGGGGGCGCGGGGATCAGCCCCAGCATTTT. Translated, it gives CASRGRGDQPQHF.

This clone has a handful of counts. The CDR3 DNA follows: TGTGCCAGCAGCCCATGGGGGGGAAGCAATCAGCCCCAGCATTTT. Amino acids: CASSPWGGSNQPQHF. This chain links TRBV7-2 with TRBJ1-5; D is possibly TRBD1 (5 bases). Deletions cut 5 bases from V and 1 base from J, with 12 bases between. Germline V gene data show CDR1 as SGHTA and CDR2 as FQGNSA. CDR3 size: 15 residues.

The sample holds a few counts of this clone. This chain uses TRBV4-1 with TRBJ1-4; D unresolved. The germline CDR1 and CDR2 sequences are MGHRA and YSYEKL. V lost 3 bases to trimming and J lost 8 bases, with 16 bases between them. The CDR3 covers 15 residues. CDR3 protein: CASSQEGHSREKLFF. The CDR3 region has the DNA TGCGCCAGCAGCCAGGAGGGCCATTCTCGCGAAAAACTGTTTTTT.

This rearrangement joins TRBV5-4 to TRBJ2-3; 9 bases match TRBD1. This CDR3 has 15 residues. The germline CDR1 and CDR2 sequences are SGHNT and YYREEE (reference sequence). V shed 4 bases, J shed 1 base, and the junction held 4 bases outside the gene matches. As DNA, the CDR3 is TGTGCCAGCAGCCTAAGGACAGGGGGCACAGATACGCAGTATTTT. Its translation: CASSLRTGGTDTQYF. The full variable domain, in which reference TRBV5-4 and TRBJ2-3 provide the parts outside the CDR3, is ETGVTQSPTHLIKTRGQQVTLRCSSQSGHNTVSWYQQALGQGPQFIFQYYREEENGRGNFPPRFSGLQFPNYSSELNVNALELDDSALYLCASSLRTGGTDTQYFGPGTRLTVL.

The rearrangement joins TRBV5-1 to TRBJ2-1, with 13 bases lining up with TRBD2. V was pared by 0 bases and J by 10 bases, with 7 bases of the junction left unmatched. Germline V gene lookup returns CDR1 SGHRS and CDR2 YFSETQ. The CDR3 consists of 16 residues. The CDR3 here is CASSLATSGGVTEQFF. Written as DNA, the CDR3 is TGCGCCAGCAGCTTGGCTACTAGCGGGGGGGTTACGGAGCAGTTCTTC.

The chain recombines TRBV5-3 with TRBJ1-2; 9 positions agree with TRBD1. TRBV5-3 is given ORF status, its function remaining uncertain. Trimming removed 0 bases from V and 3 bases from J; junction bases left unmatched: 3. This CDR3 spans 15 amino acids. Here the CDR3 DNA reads TGTGCCAGAAGCTTGGTGGACAGGGGATACTATGGCTACACCTTC. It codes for CARSLVDRGYYGYTF.

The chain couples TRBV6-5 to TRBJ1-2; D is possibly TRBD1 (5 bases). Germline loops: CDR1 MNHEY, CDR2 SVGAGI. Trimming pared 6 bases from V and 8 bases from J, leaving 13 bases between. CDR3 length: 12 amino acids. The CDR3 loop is CASRQGIRGYTF. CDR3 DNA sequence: TGTGCCAGCAGGCAGGGTATTCGGGGCTACACCTTC.

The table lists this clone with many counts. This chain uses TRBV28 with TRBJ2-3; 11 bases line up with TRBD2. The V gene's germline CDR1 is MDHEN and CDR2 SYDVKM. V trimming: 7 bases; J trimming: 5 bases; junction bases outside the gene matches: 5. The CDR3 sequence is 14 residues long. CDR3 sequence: CASTFGTSGDTQYF. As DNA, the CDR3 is TGTGCCAGCACGTTCGGGACTAGCGGAGATACGCAGTATTTT.

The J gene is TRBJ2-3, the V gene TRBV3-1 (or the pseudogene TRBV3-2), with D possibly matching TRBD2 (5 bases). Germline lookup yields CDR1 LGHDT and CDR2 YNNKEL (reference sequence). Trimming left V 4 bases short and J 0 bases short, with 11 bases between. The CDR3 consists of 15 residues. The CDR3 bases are TGTGCCAGCAGCCCGAGACTATCTAGCACAGATACGCAGTATTTT. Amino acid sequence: CASSPRLSSTDTQYF.

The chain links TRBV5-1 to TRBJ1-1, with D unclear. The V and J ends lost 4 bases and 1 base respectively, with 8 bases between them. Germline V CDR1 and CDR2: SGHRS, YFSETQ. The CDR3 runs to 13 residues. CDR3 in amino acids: CASSPIGNTEAFF. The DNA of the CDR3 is TGCGCCAGCAGCCCCATCGGGAACACTGAAGCTTTCTTT. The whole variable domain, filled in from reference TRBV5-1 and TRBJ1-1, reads KAGVTQTPRYLIKTRGQQVTLSCSPISGHRSVSWYQQTPGQGLQFLFEYFSETQRNKGNFPGRFSGRQFSNSRSEMNVSTLELGDSALYLCASSPIGNTEAFFGQGTRLTVV.

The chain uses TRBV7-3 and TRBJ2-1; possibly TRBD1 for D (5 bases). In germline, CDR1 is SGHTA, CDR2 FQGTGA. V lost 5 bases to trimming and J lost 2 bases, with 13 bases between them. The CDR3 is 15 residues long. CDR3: CASSPAQGTYNEQFF. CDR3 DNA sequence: TGTGCCAGCAGCCCGGCTCAGGGTACCTACAATGAGCAGTTCTTC.

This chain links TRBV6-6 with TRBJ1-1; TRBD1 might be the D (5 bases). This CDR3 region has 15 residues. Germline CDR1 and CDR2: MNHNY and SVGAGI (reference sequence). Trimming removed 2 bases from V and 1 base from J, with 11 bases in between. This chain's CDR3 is CASSYGQGRNTEAFF. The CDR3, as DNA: TGTGCCAGCAGTTACGGGCAGGGCAGGAACACTGAAGCTTTCTTT.

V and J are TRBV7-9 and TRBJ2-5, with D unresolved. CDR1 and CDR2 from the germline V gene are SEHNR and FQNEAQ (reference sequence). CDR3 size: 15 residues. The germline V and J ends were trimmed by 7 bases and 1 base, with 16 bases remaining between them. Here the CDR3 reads CASTHPAVGQETQYF. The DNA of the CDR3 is TGTGCCAGCACCCATCCGGCGGTTGGCCAAGAGACCCAGTACTTC.